The 20 T cell receptor beta chains below all came from one sample that was sequenced in a study of T cell changes during pregnancy in multiple sclerosis. The table came from immunoSEQ multiplex PCR; TCRdb's copy has only in-frame clones and leaves some out. This sample has about 36,000 clones, with 88% found just once. Sequencing was performed on CD4+ T cells from peripheral blood mononuclear cells, taken in the first trimester of pregnancy. Receptors originate from a female donor with multiple sclerosis, enrolled in a pregnancy study.

The gene calls are TRBV10-3 and TRBJ2-3, with 9 bases lining up with TRBD2. The CDR3 extends over 16 amino acids. J was trimmed by 1 base and V by 3 bases; bases with no gene match: 5. CDR1 ENHRY and CDR2 SYGVKD come from the germline V gene. DNA of the CDR3: TGTGCCATCAGTGAAACTCGGACTAGCGGCACAGATACGCAGTATTTT. The encoded protein is CAISETRTSGTDTQYF.

The genes are TRBV5-1 and TRBJ2-1, with TRBD1 matching over 12 bases. The CDR3 runs to 21 residues. CDR1 is SGHRS, CDR2 YFSETQ, per germline. V trimming: 0 bases; J trimming: 1 base; junction bases outside the gene matches: 14. This CDR3 reads CASSLADRDRGLKGSYNEQFF. DNA for the CDR3: TGCGCCAGCAGCTTGGCAGACCGGGACAGGGGGCTAAAGGGGTCCTACAATGAGCAGTTCTTC.

The chain has TRBV5-3 and TRBJ1-1; 7 bases are a match to TRBD1. TRBV5-3 is annotated as an ORF whose role is uncertain. CDR3 length: 15 amino acids. V dropped 4 bases and J dropped 6; count of bases not matched to a gene: 12. CDR3 sequence (DNA): TGTGCCAGAAGCACCTCTAGACAGGGAGGTTCTGAAGCTTTCTTT. The encoded protein is CARSTSRQGGSEAFF.

V usage is TRBV7-8 and J usage is TRBJ2-5, with TRBD2 matching over 11 bases. This CDR3 is 17 amino acids long. Unmatched junction bases numbered 9, after V lost 5 bases and J lost 1 base. Germline V gene data show CDR1 as SGHVS and CDR2 as FQNEAQ. The DNA for the CDR3 is TGTGCCAGCAGCCCCCGACTAGCGGGATGGTTCCAAGAGACCCAGTACTTC. Translating gives CASSPRLAGWFQETQYF.

The V call is TRBV7-3, the J call TRBJ2-5, with D hard to call. This CDR3 region has 14 residues. Per the germline V gene, CDR1 is SGHTA and CDR2 is FQGTGA. The V end lost 0 bases, the J end lost 2 bases, and 7 bases lay between the germline ends. The CDR3 DNA reads as TGTGCCAGCAGCTTAACGCCCAGTCAAGAGACCCAGTACTTC. It codes for CASSLTPSQETQYF.

This clone qualifies as medium-sized (0.01 to 0.1%). The CDR3 DNA is TGTGCCAGCAGTAGGACAGGGGATGGAGGGGCCAACGTCCTGACTTTC. Amino acids: CASSRTGDGGANVLTF. The rearrangement joins TRBV6-6 to TRBJ2-6; 9 bases are a match to TRBD1. This CDR3 spans 16 amino acids. Germline CDR1 MNHNY, CDR2 SVGAGI (reference sequence). V shed 5 bases and J 4 bases; nucleotides not matched to a gene: 6.

The chain combines TRBV5-1 with TRBJ2-7; D might be TRBD1 (6 bases). The CDR3 spans 15 residues. The germline V gene encodes CDR1 SGHRS and CDR2 YFSETQ. V was pared by 0 bases and J by 0 bases, with 10 bases between. CDR3 region: CASSLGGQYSYEQYF. CDR3 nucleotides: TGCGCCAGCAGCTTGGGGGGACAATACTCCTACGAGCAGTACTTC.

CDR3 DNA: TGCGCCAGCAGTGAGAGCCAGGGGGCCTACAATGAGCAGTTCTTC. Translated, it gives CASSESQGAYNEQFF. The gene calls are TRBV10-1 and TRBJ2-1; 7 positions agree with TRBD1. V lost 2 bases to trimming and J lost 2 bases; unmatched junction nucleotides: 3. The CDR3 runs to 15 residues. The germline V gene encodes CDR1 WNHNN and CDR2 SYGVQD (reference sequence).

This chain joins TRBV19 and TRBJ1-1, with 9 bases fitting TRBD1. The V gene end was trimmed by 7 bases and the J gene end by 3 bases; junction bases not matched to a gene: 9. The CDR3 totals 15 residues. CDR1 is LNHDA, CDR2 SQIVND, per germline (reference sequence). The CDR3 coding sequence is TGTGCCAGTAACCCGGACAGGGGTCCGGACACTGAAGCTTTCTTT. This codes for CASNPDRGPDTEAFF. Full variable domain (remainder filled in from reference TRBV19 and TRBJ1-1): DGGITQSPKYLFRKEGQNVTLSCEQNLNHDAMYWYRQDPGQGLRLIYYSQIVNDFQKGDIAEGYSVSREKKESFPLTVTSAQKNPTAFYLCASNPDRGPDTEAFFGQGTRLTVV.

The chain carries TRBV6-5 and TRBJ1-2; 8 bases map to TRBD1. The CDR3 length is 14 residues. J lost 7 bases, V lost 5 bases, and 9 bases had no gene match. Germline CDR1 reads MNHEY; CDR2 reads SVGAGI. The CDR3 here is CASSPRTGNSGYTF. CDR3 nucleotides: TGTGCCAGCAGTCCCCGGACAGGGAATAGTGGCTACACCTTC.

The chain joins TRBV19 to TRBJ2-1; 8 nucleotides align to TRBD1. Germline V gene lookup returns CDR1 LNHDA and CDR2 SQIVND (reference sequence). The V gene end was trimmed by 9 bases and the J gene end by 9 bases; junction bases not matched to a gene: 10. CDR3 length: 13 amino acids. CDR3 nucleotides: TGTGCCAGCCGATCCGGAGGACAGGGTGAGCAGTTCTTC. It codes for CASRSGGQGEQFF.

This clone has just one count. The CDR3 bases are TGCGCCAGCAGCTTGACAACCAACAATGAGCAGTTCTTC. It encodes CASSLTTNNEQFF. The rearrangement links TRBV5-1 to TRBJ2-1; D is unclear. This CDR3 is 13 amino acids long. Per germline, CDR1 SGHRS and CDR2 YFSETQ. Trimming took off 1 base at V and 5 bases at J, with 7 bases between the two ends.

The V gene is TRBV30, the J gene TRBJ1-2; 7 nucleotides match TRBD1. CDR1 is GTSNPN and CDR2 is SVGIG in the germline V gene (reference sequence). This CDR3 contains 10 residues. V lost 7 bases and J lost 5; bases outside the gene matches: 1. The CDR3 region is CAYRGYGYTF. The CDR3 DNA is TGTGCCTACAGGGGTTATGGCTACACCTTC.

This sequence joins TRBV5-4 and TRBJ2-1; 10 bases fit TRBD2. Germline CDR1 reads SGHNT; CDR2 reads YYREEE (reference sequence). J lost 8 bases, V lost 2 bases, and 7 bases had no gene match. The CDR3 is 15 residues long. The DNA of the CDR3 is TGTGCCAGCAGCTTTCCAGCGGGAGGGAGGGATGAGCAGTTCTTC. Translating it yields CASSFPAGGRDEQFF.

This chain links TRBV6-1 with TRBJ2-7; D remains unclear. V lost 8 bases, J lost 0 bases, and 11 bases lay in between. CDR3 length: 13 amino acids. Looked up from germline, CDR1 is MNHNS and CDR2 is SASEGT. As DNA, the CDR3 is TGTGCCAGCTCGACACGCCACTCCTACGAGCAGTACTTC. It codes for CASSTRHSYEQYF.

This clone showed up just a few times. The chain carries TRBV2 and TRBJ1-1; maybe TRBD1 (6 bases). Germline-derived CDR1 and CDR2 are SNHLY and FYNNEI. This CDR3 region has 15 residues. V was clipped by 4 bases and J by 5 bases, with 17 bases between them. CDR3 residues: CASSGAFGGRTEAFF. The CDR3 DNA follows: TGTGCCAGCAGTGGCGCTTTCGGGGGGCGAACTGAAGCTTTCTTT.

The CDR3, as DNA: TGTGCCAGCAGCCCGGGCGGGGGAGTGGGTCAAGAGACCCAGTACTTC. Translating gives CASSPGGGVGQETQYF. The chain uses TRBV5-4 and TRBJ2-5; 7 bases agree with TRBD2. The CDR3 covers 16 residues. V was pared by 4 bases and J by 2 bases, with 11 bases of the junction left unmatched. CDR1 is SGHNT, CDR2 YYREEE, per germline (reference sequence).

The rearrangement links TRBV30 to TRBJ1-3, with 9 bases identical to TRBD1. With 2 bases clipped from V and 6 bases from J, the junction kept 11 bases outside the gene matches. The CDR3 has 16 amino acids. Germline V gene sequence: CDR1 GTSNPN, CDR2 SVGIG (reference sequence). The CDR3: CAWSWRRDRVTNTIYF. The DNA for the CDR3 is TGTGCCTGGAGTTGGCGTCGGGACAGGGTGACAAACACCATATATTTT.

In this sample, this clone turned up once. This chain joins TRBV11-2 and TRBJ1-1, with D possibly matching TRBD1 (5 bases). V was cut by 5 bases and J by 11 bases, with 15 bases left in between. Germline CDR1 reads SGHAT; CDR2 reads FQNNGV. This CDR3 contains 12 residues. The CDR3 coding sequence is TGTGCCAGCAGCCTCCAGGGAGCGGGGGCTTTCTTT. Its translation is CASSLQGAGAFF.

The chain employs TRBV2 and TRBJ2-4, with TRBD1 identical over 9 bases. The CDR3 runs 16 residues. From germline, CDR1 is SNHLY and CDR2 FYNNEI. Germline trimming cut 7 bases from V and 4 bases from J; bases unmatched to any gene: 11. This CDR3 reads CASTEETGGTKNIQYF. The DNA for the CDR3 is TGTGCCAGCACCGAGGAGACAGGGGGGACAAAAAACATTCAGTACTTC.